The source of this T cell receptor beta chain is a study of T cell responses to AZD1222 COVID-19 vaccine. V was cut by 2 bases and J by 1 base, with 11 bases left in between. Germline CDR1 is SEHNR and CDR2 is FQNEAQ (reference sequence). This CDR3 is built from 16 residues. Assay used: immunoSEQ multiplex PCR; TCRdb lists only in-frame clones, some missing. This table has about 130,000 clones, 93% appearing once. This chain links TRBV7-9 with TRBJ2-2; tentatively, D is TRBD2 (5 bases). Sequencing was performed on peripheral blood, taken on day 0 of AZD1222 vaccination. The receptor was isolated from an adult in good health. The CDR3 coding sequence is TGTGCCAGCAGCTTACTATCTACTAGGAACACCGGGGAGCTGTTTTTT. Translating it yields CASSLLSTRNTGELFF. Full variable domain (missing parts from reference TRBV7-9 and TRBJ2-2): DTGVSQNPRHKITKRGQNVTFRCDPISEHNRLYWYRQTLGQGPEFLTYFQNEAQLEKSRLLSDRFSAERPKGSFSTLEIQRTEQGDSAMYLCASSLLSTRNTGELFFGEGSRLTVL.